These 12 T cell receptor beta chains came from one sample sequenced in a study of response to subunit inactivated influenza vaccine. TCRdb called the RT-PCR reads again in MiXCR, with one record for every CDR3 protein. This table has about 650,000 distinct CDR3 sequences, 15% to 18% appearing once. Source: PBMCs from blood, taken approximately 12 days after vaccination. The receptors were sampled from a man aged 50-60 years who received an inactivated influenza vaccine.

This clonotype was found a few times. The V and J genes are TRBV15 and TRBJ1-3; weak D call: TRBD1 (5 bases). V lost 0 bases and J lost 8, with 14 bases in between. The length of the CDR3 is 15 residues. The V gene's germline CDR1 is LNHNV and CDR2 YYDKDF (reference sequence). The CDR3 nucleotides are TGTGCCACCAGCAGAGAACGGGCAGGGATGGACACCATATATTTT. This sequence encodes CATSRERAGMDTIYF.

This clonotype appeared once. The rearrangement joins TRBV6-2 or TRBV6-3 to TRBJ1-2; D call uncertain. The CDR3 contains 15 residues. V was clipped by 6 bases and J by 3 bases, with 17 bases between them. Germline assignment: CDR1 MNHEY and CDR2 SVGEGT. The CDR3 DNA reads TGTGCCAGCAGCTACAACCCCACCGGGTACTATGGCTACACCTTC. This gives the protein CASSYNPTGYYGYTF.

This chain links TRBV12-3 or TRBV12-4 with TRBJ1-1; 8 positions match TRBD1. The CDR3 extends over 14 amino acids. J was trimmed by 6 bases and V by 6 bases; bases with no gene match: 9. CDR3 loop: CASSPTGGRAEAFF. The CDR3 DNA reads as TGTGCCAGCAGCCCTACAGGGGGAAGAGCTGAAGCTTTCTTT.

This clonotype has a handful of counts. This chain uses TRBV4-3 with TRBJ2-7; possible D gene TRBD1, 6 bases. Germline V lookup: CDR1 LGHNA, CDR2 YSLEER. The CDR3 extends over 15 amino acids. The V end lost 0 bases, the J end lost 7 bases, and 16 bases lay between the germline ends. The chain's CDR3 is CASSQDRAGVGEQYF. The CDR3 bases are TGCGCCAGCAGCCAAGATCGAGCAGGGGTGGGTGAGCAGTACTTC.

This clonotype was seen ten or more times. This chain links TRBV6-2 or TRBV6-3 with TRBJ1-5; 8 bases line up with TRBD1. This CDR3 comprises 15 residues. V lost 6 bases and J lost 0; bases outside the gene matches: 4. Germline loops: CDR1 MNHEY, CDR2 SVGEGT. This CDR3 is CASSRGQGSNQPQHF. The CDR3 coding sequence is TGTGCCAGCAGCCGTGGACAGGGTAGCAATCAGCCCCAGCATTTT.

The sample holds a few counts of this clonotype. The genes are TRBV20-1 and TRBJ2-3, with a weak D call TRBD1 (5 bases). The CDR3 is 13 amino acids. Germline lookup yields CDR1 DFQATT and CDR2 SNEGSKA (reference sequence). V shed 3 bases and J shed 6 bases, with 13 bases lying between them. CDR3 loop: CSASFQDKDTQYF. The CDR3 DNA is TGCAGTGCTAGTTTCCAGGACAAGGATACGCAGTATTTT.

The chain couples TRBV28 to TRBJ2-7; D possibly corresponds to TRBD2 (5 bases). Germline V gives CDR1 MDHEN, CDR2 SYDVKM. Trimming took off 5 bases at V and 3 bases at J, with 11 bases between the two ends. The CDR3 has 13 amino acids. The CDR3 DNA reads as TGTGCCAGCAGTAATCTCGGGAACTACGAGCAGTACTTC. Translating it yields CASSNLGNYEQYF.

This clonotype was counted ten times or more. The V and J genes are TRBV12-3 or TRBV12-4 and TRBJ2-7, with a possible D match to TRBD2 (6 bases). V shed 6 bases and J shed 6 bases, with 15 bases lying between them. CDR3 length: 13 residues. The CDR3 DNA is TGTGCCAGCAGCCCGGGAGCTAATTTCGAGCAGTACTTC. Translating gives CASSPGANFEQYF.

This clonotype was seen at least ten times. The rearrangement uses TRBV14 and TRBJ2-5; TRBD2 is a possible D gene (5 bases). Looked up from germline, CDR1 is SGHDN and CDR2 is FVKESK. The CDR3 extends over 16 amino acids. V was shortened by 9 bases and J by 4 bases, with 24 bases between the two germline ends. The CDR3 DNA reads TGTGCCAGACAAACTAAAACCGGGGTGAGGGCAGAGACCCAGTACTTC. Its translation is CARQTKTGVRAETQYF.

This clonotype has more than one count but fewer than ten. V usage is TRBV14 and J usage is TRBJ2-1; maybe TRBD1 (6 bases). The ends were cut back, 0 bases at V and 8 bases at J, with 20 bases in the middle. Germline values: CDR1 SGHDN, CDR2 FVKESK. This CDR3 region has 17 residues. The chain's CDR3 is CASSQDFGGSAWYEQFF. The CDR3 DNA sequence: TGTGCCAGCAGCCAAGATTTTGGGGGCAGTGCATGGTATGAGCAGTTCTTC.

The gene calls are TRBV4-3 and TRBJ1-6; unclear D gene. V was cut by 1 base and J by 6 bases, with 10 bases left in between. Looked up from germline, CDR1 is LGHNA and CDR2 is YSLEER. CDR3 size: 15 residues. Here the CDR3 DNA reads TGCGCCAGCAGCCAAGCCCGAGGTTTTAATTCACCCCTCCACTTT. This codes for CASSQARGFNSPLHF.

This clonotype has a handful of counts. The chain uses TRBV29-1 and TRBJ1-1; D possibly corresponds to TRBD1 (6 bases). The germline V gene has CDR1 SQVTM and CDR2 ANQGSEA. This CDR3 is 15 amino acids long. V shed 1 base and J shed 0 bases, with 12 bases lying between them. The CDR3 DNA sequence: TGCAGCGTTGAAGCACAGGGTTCCATGAACACTGAAGCTTTCTTT. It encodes CSVEAQGSMNTEAFF. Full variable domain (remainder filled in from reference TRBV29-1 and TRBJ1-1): SAVISQKPSRDICQRGTSLTIQCQVDSQVTMMFWYRQQPGQSLTLIATANQGSEATYESGFVIDKFPISRPNLTFSTLTVSNMSPEDSSIYLCSVEAQGSMNTEAFFGQGTRLTVV.